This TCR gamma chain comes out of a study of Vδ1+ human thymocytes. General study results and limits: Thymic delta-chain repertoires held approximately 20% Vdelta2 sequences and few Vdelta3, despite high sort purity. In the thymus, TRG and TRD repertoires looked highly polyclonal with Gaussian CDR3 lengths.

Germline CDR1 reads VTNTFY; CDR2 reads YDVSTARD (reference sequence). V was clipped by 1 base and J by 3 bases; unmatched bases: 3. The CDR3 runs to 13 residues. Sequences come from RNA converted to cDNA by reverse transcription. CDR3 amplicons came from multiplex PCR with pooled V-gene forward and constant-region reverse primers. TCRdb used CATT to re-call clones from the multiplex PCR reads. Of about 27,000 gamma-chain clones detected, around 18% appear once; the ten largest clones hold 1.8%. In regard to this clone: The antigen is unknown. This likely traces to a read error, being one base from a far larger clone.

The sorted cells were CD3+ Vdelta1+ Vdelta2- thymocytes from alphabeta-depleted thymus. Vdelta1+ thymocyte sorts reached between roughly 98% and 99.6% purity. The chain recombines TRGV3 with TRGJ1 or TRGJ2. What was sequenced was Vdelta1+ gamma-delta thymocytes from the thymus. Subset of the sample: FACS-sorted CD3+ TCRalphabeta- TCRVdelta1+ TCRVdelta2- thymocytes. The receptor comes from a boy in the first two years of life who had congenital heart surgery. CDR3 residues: CATWDSPYYKKLF. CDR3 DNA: TGTGCCACCTGGGACAGTCCTTATTATAAGAAACTCTTT.